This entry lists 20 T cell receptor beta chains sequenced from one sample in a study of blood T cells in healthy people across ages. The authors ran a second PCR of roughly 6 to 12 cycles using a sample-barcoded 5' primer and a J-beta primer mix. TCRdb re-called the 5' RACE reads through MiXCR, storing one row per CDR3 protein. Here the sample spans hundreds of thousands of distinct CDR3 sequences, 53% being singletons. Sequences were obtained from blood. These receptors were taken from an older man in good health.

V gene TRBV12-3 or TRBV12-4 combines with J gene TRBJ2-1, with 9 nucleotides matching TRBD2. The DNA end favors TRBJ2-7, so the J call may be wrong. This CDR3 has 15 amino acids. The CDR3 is CASSFPLAGLYEQYF. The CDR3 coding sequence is TGTGCCAGCAGTTTCCCACTAGCGGGCCTATACGAGCAGTACTTC.

The CDR3 DNA reads as TGTGCCAGCAGTGGGACTAGCGGGGGATACGCGTATTTT. Amino acid sequence: CASSGTSGGYAYF. The rearrangement links TRBV2 to TRBJ2-3; the match to TRBD2 covers 13 bases. This CDR3 has 13 amino acids. V lost 4 bases and J lost 14; bases outside the gene matches: 6. Looked up from germline, CDR1 is SNHLY and CDR2 is FYNNEI.

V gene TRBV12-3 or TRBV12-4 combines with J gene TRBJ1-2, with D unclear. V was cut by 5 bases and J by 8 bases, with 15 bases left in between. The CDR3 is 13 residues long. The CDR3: CASSALWEGGYTF. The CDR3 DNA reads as TGTGCCAGCAGTGCACTGTGGGAGGGCGGCTACACCTTC.

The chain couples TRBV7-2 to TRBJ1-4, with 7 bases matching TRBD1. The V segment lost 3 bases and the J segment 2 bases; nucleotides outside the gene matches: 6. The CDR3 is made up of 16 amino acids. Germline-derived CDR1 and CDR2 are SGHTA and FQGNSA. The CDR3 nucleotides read TGTGCCAGCAGCTTGGGAATGACAGGGACTAATGAAAAACTGTTTTTT. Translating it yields CASSLGMTGTNEKLFF. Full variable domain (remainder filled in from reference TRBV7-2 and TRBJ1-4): GAGVSQSPSNKVTEKGKDVELRCDPISGHTALYWYRQSLGQGLEFLIYFQGNSAPDKSGLPSDRFSAERTGGSVSTLTIQRTQQEDSAVYLCASSLGMTGTNEKLFFGSGTQLSVL.

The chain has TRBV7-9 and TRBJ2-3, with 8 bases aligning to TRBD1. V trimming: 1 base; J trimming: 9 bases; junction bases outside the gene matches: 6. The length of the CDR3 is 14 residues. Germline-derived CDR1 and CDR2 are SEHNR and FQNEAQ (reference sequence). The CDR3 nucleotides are TGTGCCAGCAGCTTAGTCCAGGGGGCAGGGACGCAGTATTTT. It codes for CASSLVQGAGTQYF.

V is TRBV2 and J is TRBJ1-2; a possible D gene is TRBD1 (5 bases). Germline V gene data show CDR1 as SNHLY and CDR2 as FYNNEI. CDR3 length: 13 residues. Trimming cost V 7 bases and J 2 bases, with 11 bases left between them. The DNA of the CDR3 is TGTGCCAGCACCGACCAGGGCAACTATGGCTACACCTTC. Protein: CASTDQGNYGYTF.

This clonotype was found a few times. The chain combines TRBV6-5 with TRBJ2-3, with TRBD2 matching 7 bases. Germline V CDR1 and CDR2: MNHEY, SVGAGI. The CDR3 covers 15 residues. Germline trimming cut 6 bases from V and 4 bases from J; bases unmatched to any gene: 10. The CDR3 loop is CASSLTAGAPDTQYF. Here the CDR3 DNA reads TGTGCCAGCAGCCTCACGGCGGGAGCTCCAGATACGCAGTATTTT.

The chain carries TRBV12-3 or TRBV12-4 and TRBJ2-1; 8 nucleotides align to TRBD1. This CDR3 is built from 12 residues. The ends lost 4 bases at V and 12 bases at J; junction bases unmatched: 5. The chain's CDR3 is CASSSGQGGQFF. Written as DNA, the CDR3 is TGTGCCAGCAGTTCCGGACAGGGTGGGCAGTTCTTC.

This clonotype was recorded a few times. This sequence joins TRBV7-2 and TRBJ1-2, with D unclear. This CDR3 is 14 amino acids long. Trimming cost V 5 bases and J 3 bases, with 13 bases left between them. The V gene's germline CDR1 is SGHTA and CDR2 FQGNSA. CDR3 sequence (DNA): TGTGCCAGCAGCGCGGGCATGTCCGACTATGGCTACACCTTC. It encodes CASSAGMSDYGYTF.

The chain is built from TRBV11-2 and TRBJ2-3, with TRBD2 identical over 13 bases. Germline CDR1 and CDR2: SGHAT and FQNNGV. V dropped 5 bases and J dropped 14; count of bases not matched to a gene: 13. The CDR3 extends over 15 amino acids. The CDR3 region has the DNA TGTGCCAGCAGCCAGACTAGCGGGAGGTACAGATACGCGTATTTT. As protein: CASSQTSGRYRYAYF.

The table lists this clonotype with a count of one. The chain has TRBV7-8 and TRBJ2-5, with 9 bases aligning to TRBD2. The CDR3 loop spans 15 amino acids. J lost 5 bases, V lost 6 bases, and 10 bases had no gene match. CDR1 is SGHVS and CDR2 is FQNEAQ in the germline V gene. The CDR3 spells CASSHRLAAGETQYF. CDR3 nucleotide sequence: TGTGCCAGCAGTCACAGACTAGCGGCGGGGGAGACCCAGTACTTC.

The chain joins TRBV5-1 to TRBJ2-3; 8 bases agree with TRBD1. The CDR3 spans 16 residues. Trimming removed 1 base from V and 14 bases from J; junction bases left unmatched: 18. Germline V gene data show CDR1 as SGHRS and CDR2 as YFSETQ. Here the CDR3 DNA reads TGCGCCAGCAGCTTGTCAACAGGGGGTGGGGACAGATACGCGTATTTT. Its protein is CASSLSTGGGDRYAYF.

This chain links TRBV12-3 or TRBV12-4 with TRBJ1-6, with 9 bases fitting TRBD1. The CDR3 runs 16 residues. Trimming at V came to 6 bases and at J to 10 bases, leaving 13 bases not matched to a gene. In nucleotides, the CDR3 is TGTGCCAGCAGCCGGGGCAGCGGACAGGGGCTGTCACCCCTCCACTTT. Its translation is CASSRGSGQGLSPLHF.

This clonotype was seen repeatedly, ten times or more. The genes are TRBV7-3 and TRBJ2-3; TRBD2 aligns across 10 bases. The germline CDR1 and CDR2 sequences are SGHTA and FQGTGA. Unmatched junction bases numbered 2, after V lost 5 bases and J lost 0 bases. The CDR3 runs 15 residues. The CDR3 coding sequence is TGTGCCAGCAGCCTGACTAGCGGGAGCACAGATACGCAGTATTTT. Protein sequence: CASSLTSGSTDTQYF.

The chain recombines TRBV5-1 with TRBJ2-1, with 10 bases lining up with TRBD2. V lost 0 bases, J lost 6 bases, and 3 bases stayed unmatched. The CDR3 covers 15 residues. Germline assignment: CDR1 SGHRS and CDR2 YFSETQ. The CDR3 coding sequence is TGCGCCAGCAGCTTGGCAGCGGGGGGGGTCAATGAGCAGTTCTTC. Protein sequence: CASSLAAGGVNEQFF.

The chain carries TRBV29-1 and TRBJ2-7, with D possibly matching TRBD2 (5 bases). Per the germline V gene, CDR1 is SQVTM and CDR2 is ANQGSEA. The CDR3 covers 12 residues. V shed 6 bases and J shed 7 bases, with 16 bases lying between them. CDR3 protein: CSVTGVGREQYF. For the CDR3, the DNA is TGCAGCGTGACCGGGGTGGGAAGGGAGCAGTACTTC.

The CDR3 sequence is CASTYGPRTYEQYF. The CDR3 nucleotides read TGTGCCAGCACCTACGGGCCCAGAACCTACGAGCAGTACTTC. The chain recombines TRBV6-5 with TRBJ2-7; no reliable D call. V was clipped by 7 bases and J by 2 bases, with 15 bases between them. The length of the CDR3 is 14 residues. CDR1 and CDR2 from the germline V gene are MNHEY and SVGAGI.

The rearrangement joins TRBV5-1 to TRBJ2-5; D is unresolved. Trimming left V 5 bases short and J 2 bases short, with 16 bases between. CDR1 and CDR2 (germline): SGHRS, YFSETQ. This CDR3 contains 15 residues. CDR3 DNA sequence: TGCGCCAGCAGAGTGGTCACAGCTCTTCAAGAGACCCAGTACTTC. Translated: CASRVVTALQETQYF.

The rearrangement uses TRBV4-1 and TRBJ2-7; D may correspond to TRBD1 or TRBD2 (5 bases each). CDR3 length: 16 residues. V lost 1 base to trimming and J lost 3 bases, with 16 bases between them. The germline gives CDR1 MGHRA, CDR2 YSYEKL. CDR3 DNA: TGCGCCAGCAGCCAAGGAGGGACCCAGGGATTCTACGAGCAGTACTTC. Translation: CASSQGGTQGFYEQYF.

This CDR3 is CAWSPNAGGTEAFF. Here the CDR3 DNA reads TGTGCCTGGAGTCCCAACGCAGGGGGAACTGAAGCTTTCTTT. The gene calls are TRBV30 and TRBJ1-1; TRBD1 agrees at 7 bases. V was pared by 2 bases and J by 5 bases, with 8 bases of the junction left unmatched. The CDR3 length is 14 residues. Germline CDR1 reads GTSNPN; CDR2 reads SVGIG (reference sequence). Together with reference TRBV30 and TRBJ1-1, the CDR3 gives the full variable domain: SQTIHQWPATLVQPVGSPLSLECTVEGTSNPNLYWYRQAAGRGLQLLFYSVGIGQISSEVPQNLSASRPQDRQFILSSKKLLLSDSGFYLCAWSPNAGGTEAFFGQGTRLTVV.